This T cell receptor (beta chain) was recovered during a study of cytomegalovirus exposure and HLA in healthy donors. Germline CDR1 KGHSY, CDR2 FQNENV. V was cut by 2 bases and J by 3 bases, with 7 bases left in between. CDR3 length: 13 residues. The PCR ran on 60 Vbeta and 13 Jbeta primers. TCRdb's copy holds only in-frame clones and misses some; the assay was immunoSEQ multiplex PCR. Of more than 80,000 clones listed, roughly four fifths are singletons. General study points: A few of the chains that were CMV-associated were confirmed in vitro to be specific for CMV antigens. Researchers left out some V segments, among them TRBV6-2 and TRBV6-3, as indistinguishable.

As for this clone: Its antigen is unidentified.

Healthy bone marrow donors formed the donor group. The material sequenced was PBMCs. The rearrangement links TRBV16 to TRBJ1-2; D is unclear. This clonotype was sampled from a woman aged 60 to 75 in good health and CMV-seropositive. The CDR3 sequence is CASSQGGYYGYTF. The DNA for the CDR3 is TGTGCCAGCAGCCAAGGAGGGTACTATGGCTACACCTTC.